One and the same sample provided the 11 T cell receptor beta chains below, sequenced in a study of blood T cell repertoires in COVID-19. The repertoire was sequenced with immunoSEQ multiplex PCR; TCRdb's copy has only in-frame clones and lacks some. The table has hundreds of thousands of clones, around 87% seen once. Sequences were obtained from peripheral blood. The receptor set was obtained from a woman aged 55-70 years with COVID-19, enrolled during active disease.

This clone has ten or more counts. The CDR3 loop is CSVDKGISPTEAFF. The CDR3 region has the DNA TGCAGCGTCGATAAGGGGATAAGTCCCACTGAAGCTTTCTTT. The V call is TRBV29-1, the J call TRBJ1-1, with D tentatively TRBD1 (5 bases). V gave up 6 bases and J gave up 4 bases, with 18 bases separating them. The V gene's germline CDR1 is SQVTM and CDR2 ANQGSEA. The CDR3 totals 14 residues.

V gene TRBV2 combines with J gene TRBJ1-1; D perhaps matches TRBD1 (5 bases). Germline CDR1 and CDR2: SNHLY and FYNNEI. The CDR3 length is 16 residues. Trimming stripped 7 bases from V and 3 bases from J, with 21 bases between. CDR3 sequence: CASTNRWSGGYTEAFF. The CDR3 nucleotides read TGTGCCAGCACCAATAGGTGGTCGGGGGGGTACACTGAAGCTTTCTTT. Variable domain in full (rest from reference TRBV2 and TRBJ1-1): EPEVTQTPSHQVTQMGQEVILRCVPISNHLYFYWYRQILGQKVEFLVSFYNNEISEKSEIFDDQFSVERPDGSNFTLKIRSTKLEDSAMYFCASTNRWSGGYTEAFFGQGTRLTVV.

The chain carries TRBV15 and TRBJ2-7, with 10 bases aligning to TRBD1. The CDR3 runs 13 residues. V lost 6 bases and J lost 6; bases outside the gene matches: 5. Germline V CDR1 and CDR2: LNHNV, YYDKDF (reference sequence). The CDR3: CATSQDRGFEQYF. The CDR3, as DNA: TGTGCCACCAGTCAGGACAGGGGGTTCGAGCAGTACTTC.

This rearrangement joins TRBV7-2 to TRBJ1-5, with D unclear. The CDR3 is made up of 13 amino acids. CDR1 is SGHTA and CDR2 is FQGNSA in the germline V gene. V shed 5 bases and J shed 6 bases, with 11 bases lying between them. For the CDR3, the DNA is TGTGCCAGCAGCGAGCGGGTCGGTCAGCCCCAGCATTTT. The encoded protein is CASSERVGQPQHF.

The rearrangement joins TRBV4-1 to TRBJ1-2; perhaps TRBD1 as D (5 bases). The CDR3 is 12 amino acids. Germline CDR1 is MGHRA and CDR2 is YSYEKL. V lost 3 bases and J lost 4, with 6 bases in between. The CDR3 is CASSQGLYGYTF. The CDR3 coding sequence is TGCGCCAGCAGCCAGGGACTCTATGGCTACACCTTC.

The chain recombines TRBV2 with TRBJ1-4; 7 nucleotides agree with TRBD1. The CDR3 consists of 13 residues. The germline gives CDR1 SNHLY, CDR2 FYNNEI. The junction had 4 bases not matched to a gene; V was cut back by 6 bases and J by 6 bases. CDR3 protein: CASSADRDEKLFF. As DNA, the CDR3 is TGTGCCAGCAGCGCCGACAGGGATGAAAAACTGTTTTTT.

This chain connects TRBV27 to TRBJ2-3; D may be TRBD1 (5 bases). CDR3 size: 15 residues. Germline CDR1 and CDR2: MNHEY and SMNVEV (reference sequence). V lost 3 bases and J 2 bases, leaving 12 bases between the germline ends. CDR3 amino acids: CASSLFQGDTDTQYF. The DNA for the CDR3 is TGTGCCAGCAGTTTGTTTCAGGGTGACACAGATACGCAGTATTTT.

The chain couples TRBV6-6 to TRBJ2-5; 14 bases map to TRBD2. V lost 6 bases to trimming and J lost 3 bases; unmatched junction nucleotides: 6. Germline CDR1 reads MNHNY; CDR2 reads SVGAGI (reference sequence). There are 16 residues in the CDR3. DNA for the CDR3: TGTGCCAGCAGCTTGACTAGCGGGGGGGGCGAAGAGACCCAGTACTTC. Amino acid sequence: CASSLTSGGGEETQYF.

The chain carries TRBV19 and TRBJ2-3; D remains unclear. The CDR3 is 14 residues long. Trimming removed 5 bases from V and 2 bases from J, with 11 bases in between. Looked up from germline, CDR1 is LNHDA and CDR2 is SQIVND (reference sequence). The CDR3 DNA is TGTGCCAGTAGTGAAACAGCAGCCACAGATACGCAGTATTTT. Translation gives CASSETAATDTQYF.

As concerns this clone: One end of the junction varies from germline; a read error may be responsible. The chain links TRBV7-7 to TRBJ2-7, with 11 bases aligning to TRBD2. The CDR3 is 15 residues long. Germline V gene data show CDR1 as SSHAT and CDR2 as FNYEAQ (reference sequence). The CDR3 here is CASSHTSGGSYEQYF. CDR3 nucleotides: TGTGCTAGCAGCCATACTAGCGGGGGCTCCTACGAGCAGTACTTC.

J is TRBJ2-5 and V is TRBV7-9, with 7 bases fitting TRBD2. Germline CDR1 reads SEHNR; CDR2 reads FQNEAQ (reference sequence). The CDR3 sequence is 15 residues long. V dropped 6 bases and J dropped 2; count of bases not matched to a gene: 9. DNA of the CDR3: TGTGCCAGCAGACGAGAGGGGAGGGCACAAGAGACCCAGTACTTC. Translation gives CASRREGRAQETQYF. The variable domain in full, with the rest retrieved from reference TRBV7-9 and TRBJ2-5, is DTGVSQNPRHKITKRGQNVTFRCDPISEHNRLYWYRQTLGQGPEFLTYFQNEAQLEKSRLLSDRFSAERPKGSFSTLEIQRTEQGDSAMYLCASRREGRAQETQYFGPGTRLLVL.